This T cell receptor (beta chain) was sequenced during a study of post-analysis software for immune sequencing data. Whole-study findings and limits: Patients carried roughly five TRBV segments more frequently than controls did, and TRBV5-6, TRBV5-1 and TRBV20-1 were among them.

The authors incorporated unique molecular identifiers into the TCR beta cDNA libraries. TCRdb reprocessed the PCR reads with MiXCR, giving one entry per CDR3 protein. The sample carries hundreds of thousands of distinct CDR3 sequences, roughly three fifths recorded once. On this clonotype: What it binds is not known.

Germline CDR1 and CDR2: MGHRA and YSYEKL. This CDR3 comprises 15 residues. V was shortened by 4 bases and J by 3 bases, with 12 bases between the two germline ends. The chain uses TRBV4-1 and TRBJ2-2; D remains unclear. The sample taken for sequencing was blood. This receptor was taken from a girl aged 2-10 years with multiple sclerosis. The CDR3 protein is CASSLGVGDTGELFF. CDR3 DNA sequence: TGCGCCAGCAGCCTCGGAGTAGGAGACACCGGGGAGCTGTTTTTT.